Shown below are 18 T cell receptor beta chains from a single sample sequenced in a study of beta chain features in type 1 diabetes. The isolated RNA, all of it, was reverse transcribed, so expressed TCRB transcripts were what got sequenced. Sequencing used immunoSEQ multiplex PCR; TCRdb keeps in-frame clones, though not all of them. Of roughly 150,000 clones listed, around 10% were seen once; the top ten hold roughly 2%. Sequenced sample: central memory CD4+ T cells from blood. The receptors here all came from a man between 18 and 35 years old in good health.

This clone was observed a handful of times. CDR3 sequence (DNA): TGTGCCAGCAGCCTAACTAGCGGTACGCAGTATTTT. Its translation: CASSLTSGTQYF. V gene TRBV7-8 combines with J gene TRBJ2-3, with 8 nucleotides matching TRBD2. The V and J ends lost 5 bases and 8 bases, in that order; junction bases with no gene match: 3. The CDR3 consists of 12 residues. Germline CDR1 is SGHVS and CDR2 is FQNEAQ.

There are a few counts of this clone. V is TRBV7-9 and J is TRBJ2-7; 14 bases map to TRBD2. Per the germline V gene, CDR1 is SEHNR and CDR2 is FQNEAQ (reference sequence). V gave up 4 bases and J gave up 9 bases; unmatched junction bases: 8. This CDR3 spans 15 amino acids. This CDR3 reads CASSSPGLAGVGQYF. Written as DNA, the CDR3 is TGTGCCAGCAGCTCACCGGGACTAGCGGGAGTAGGGCAGTACTTC.

This clone came up a few times. The chain links TRBV28 to TRBJ1-2, with D unclear. This CDR3 spans 12 amino acids. Germline V lookup: CDR1 MDHEN, CDR2 SYDVKM. V dropped 7 bases and J dropped 1 base, with 7 bases sitting between them. CDR3 amino acids: CASTTSNYGYTF. The CDR3 nucleotides are TGTGCCAGCACAACAAGTAACTATGGCTACACCTTC.

This clone was counted at least ten times. V gene TRBV5-6 combines with J gene TRBJ1-1; 8 bases are shared with TRBD1. V shed 0 bases, J shed 6 bases, and the junction held 4 bases outside the gene matches. Germline CDR1 reads SGHDT; CDR2 reads YYEEEE. The CDR3 sequence is 14 residues long. The CDR3 reads CASSLGQGLPEAFF. The DNA of the CDR3 is TGTGCCAGCAGCTTGGGACAGGGGTTACCTGAAGCTTTCTTT.

This clone was seen more than once but under ten times. The DNA of the CDR3 is TGTGCCTGGAGCAGGGGGACCTCCTACGAGCAGTACTTC. Translation gives CAWSRGTSYEQYF. The gene calls are TRBV30 and TRBJ2-7; 7 bases line up with TRBD1. The CDR3 has 13 residues. The germline V gene has CDR1 GTSNPN and CDR2 SVGIG (reference sequence). The J segment lost 0 bases and the V segment lost 3 bases, leaving 2 bases of the junction unmatched.

This clone came up a few times. The V call is TRBV4-1, the J call TRBJ1-1; D is unclear. Germline CDR1 reads MGHRA; CDR2 reads YSYEKL. V was pared by 0 bases and J by 3 bases, with 8 bases between. The CDR3 is 14 residues long. The CDR3 DNA reads TGCGCCAGCAGCCAAGATGTCCAGGACACTGAAGCTTTCTTT. Encoded protein: CASSQDVQDTEAFF.

The chain links TRBV16 to TRBJ1-2, with D possibly TRBD1 on 6 matching bases. Deletions cut 4 bases from V and 7 bases from J, with 10 bases between. The CDR3 spans 12 residues. Germline CDR1 is KGHSY and CDR2 is FQNENV. The CDR3 bases are TGTGCCAGCAGCCCCGGACAGTTTGGCTACACCTTC. Amino acid sequence: CASSPGQFGYTF.

The chain is built from TRBV5-1 and TRBJ2-3; either TRBD1 or TRBD2 may supply D (6 bases each). This CDR3 contains 14 residues. The V gene's germline CDR1 is SGHRS and CDR2 YFSETQ. V was shortened by 1 base and J by 5 bases, with 11 bases between the two germline ends. CDR3 region: CASSLRGQGDTQYF. CDR3 coding DNA: TGCGCCAGCAGCTTGCGGGGGCAGGGAGATACGCAGTATTTT.

This clone was found a few times. The rearrangement joins TRBV5-1 to TRBJ2-5, with D perhaps being TRBD1 or TRBD2 (6 bases each). Germline CDR1 is SGHRS and CDR2 is YFSETQ. The CDR3 has 15 amino acids. Between the trimmed V and J ends, which lost 6 bases and 2 bases, there was a span of 17 bases. CDR3 sequence: CASTPGGGHQETQYF. CDR3 coding DNA: TGCGCCAGCACCCCCGGAGGGGGACATCAAGAGACCCAGTACTTC.

This clone was recorded a few times. V and J are TRBV9 and TRBJ2-5; D not resolved. Trimming took 7 bases from V and 5 from J, leaving 24 bases between them. Germline CDR1 SGDLS, CDR2 YYNGEE. The CDR3 runs 16 residues. The CDR3: CASALGSQIIRETQYF. The CDR3 DNA is TGTGCCAGCGCGCTGGGGTCGCAGATAATACGGGAGACCCAGTACTTC.

The chain combines TRBV6-1 with TRBJ2-5; TRBD2 matches 10 bases. The CDR3 runs to 16 residues. Germline V gene data show CDR1 as MNHNS and CDR2 as SASEGT. J was trimmed by 6 bases and V by 4 bases; bases with no gene match: 11. Here the CDR3 DNA reads TGTGCCAGCAGTGTCCGAAGCGGGGGGGCCGGGAAGACCCAGTACTTC. Translated, it gives CASSVRSGGAGKTQYF.

The genes are TRBV25-1 and TRBJ1-2, with a possible D match to TRBD1 (6 bases). Between the trimmed V and J ends, which lost 11 bases and 2 bases, there was a span of 21 bases. The CDR3 runs to 15 residues. Germline CDR1 is MGHDK and CDR2 is SYGVNS. The CDR3 here is CAARGAESINYGYTF. The CDR3 bases are TGTGCCGCGAGGGGGGCCGAAAGCATCAACTATGGCTACACCTTC.

The genes are TRBV28 and TRBJ1-2; weak D call: TRBD1 (5 bases). Trimming shortened V by 6 bases and J by 7 bases, and 12 bases separated the two germline ends. Germline assignment: CDR1 MDHEN and CDR2 SYDVKM. This CDR3 comprises 12 residues. The chain's CDR3 is CASRAGTLGYTF. In DNA form, the CDR3 reads TGTGCCAGCAGGGCCGGGACCCTTGGCTACACCTTC.

This chain uses TRBV10-3 with TRBJ1-3; tentatively, D is TRBD1 (5 bases). The CDR3 runs to 13 residues. Trimming stripped 8 bases from V and 0 bases from J, with 8 bases between. Germline V CDR1 and CDR2: ENHRY, SYGVKD. In nucleotides, the CDR3 is TGTGCCATCCAAGACAGCTCTGGAAACACCATATATTTT. It translates to CAIQDSSGNTIYF.

At least ten counts were recorded for this clone. The rearrangement links TRBV28 to TRBJ2-1, with a weak D call TRBD1 (6 bases). V was pared by 7 bases and J by 2 bases, with 15 bases between. Per germline, CDR1 MDHEN and CDR2 SYDVKM. The CDR3 is made up of 15 amino acids. The CDR3 loop is CASTPGAGAYNEQFF. Here the CDR3 DNA reads TGTGCCAGCACTCCAGGGGCAGGGGCCTACAATGAGCAGTTCTTC. Together with reference TRBV28 and TRBJ2-1, the CDR3 gives the full variable domain: DVKVTQSSRYLVKRTGEKVFLECVQDMDHENMFWYRQDPGLGLRLIYFSYDVKMKEKGDIPEGYSVSREKKERFSLILESASTNQTSMYLCASTPGAGAYNEQFFGPGTRLTVL.

The rearrangement links TRBV7-8 to TRBJ2-7; 9 bases fit TRBD2. Germline V lookup: CDR1 SGHVS, CDR2 FQNEAQ. Losses at the gene ends were 4 bases for V and 9 bases for J; bases not matched to a gene: 7. The length of the CDR3 is 13 residues. CDR3 in DNA: TGTGCCAGCAGCTCACTTAGCGGGAGTAGGCAGTACTTC. Protein product: CASSSLSGSRQYF.

This clone was found a few times. The chain links TRBV30 to TRBJ1-1, with a tentative D call TRBD1 (5 bases). This CDR3 is built from 13 residues. Germline V CDR1 and CDR2: GTSNPN, SVGIG (reference sequence). Trimming took 2 bases from V and 2 from J, leaving 9 bases between them. The chain's CDR3 is CAWSRGVNTEAFF. CDR3 nucleotides: TGTGCCTGGAGTAGAGGGGTCAACACTGAAGCTTTCTTT.

This sequence joins TRBV29-1 and TRBJ2-3, with D tentatively TRBD1 (6 bases). The germline V gene has CDR1 SQVTM and CDR2 ANQGSEA. The CDR3 has 13 residues. Trimming removed 0 bases at V and 10 bases at J, with 14 bases between. The CDR3 DNA follows: TGCAGCGTTGAAGATCTGGCAGGGGTAGCGCAGTATTTT. Amino acid sequence: CSVEDLAGVAQYF.